What follows describes a single TCR beta chain. The data belong to a study of blood T cell repertoires in COVID-19. Original handling: The assay estimated nucleated cells by amplifying reference gene primers. Generated by immunoSEQ multiplex PCR, the TCRdb table keeps only in-frame clones and is missing some. The DNA gave D and trimming, while V, J and clone size come from that table. The table includes more than 300,000 clones, roughly 89% detected once. Between the trimmed V and J ends, which lost 1 base and 3 bases, there was a span of 10 bases. Per the germline V gene, CDR1 is SGHDT and CDR2 is YYEEEE. The CDR3 has 14 residues.

The rearrangement uses TRBV5-6 and TRBJ1-1; D is unclear. Specimen: peripheral blood. The sequence derives from a woman in her late teens or twenties who had recovered from COVID-19. The CDR3 sequence: CASSLRGIYTEAFF. CDR3 nucleotide sequence: TGTGCCAGCAGCTTGAGAGGGATTTACACTGAAGCTTTCTTT.